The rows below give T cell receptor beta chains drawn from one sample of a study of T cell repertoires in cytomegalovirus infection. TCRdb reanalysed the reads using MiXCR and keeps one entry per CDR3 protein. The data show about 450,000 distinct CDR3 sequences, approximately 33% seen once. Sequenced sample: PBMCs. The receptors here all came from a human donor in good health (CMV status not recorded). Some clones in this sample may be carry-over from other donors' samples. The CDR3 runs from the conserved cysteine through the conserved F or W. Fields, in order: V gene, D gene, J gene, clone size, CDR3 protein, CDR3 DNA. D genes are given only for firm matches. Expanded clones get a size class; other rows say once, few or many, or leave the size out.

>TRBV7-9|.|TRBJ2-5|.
CASSHTSRHPKETQYF
TGTGCCAGCAGCCACACAAGCAGACACCCGAAAGAGACCCAGTACTTC
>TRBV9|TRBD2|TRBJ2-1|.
CASSVGGTSGASYNEQFF
TGTGCCAGCAGCGTAGGGGGGACTAGCGGGGCTTCCTACAATGAGCAGTTCTTC
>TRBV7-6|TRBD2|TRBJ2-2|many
CASSSYDWVAGDTTGELFF
TGTGCCAGCAGCTCCTACGACTGGGTAGCGGGGGATACCACCGGGGAGCTGTTTTTT
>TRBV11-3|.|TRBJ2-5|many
CASLQSQETQYF
TGTGCCAGCTTGCAGTCACAAGAGACCCAGTACTTC
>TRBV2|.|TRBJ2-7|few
CASRPDINSYEQYF
TGTGCCAGCAGACCTGACATAAACTCCTACGAGCAGTACTTC
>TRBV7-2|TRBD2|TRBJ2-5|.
CASSDRLAIQETQYF
TGTGCCAGCAGCGACCGACTAGCGATACAAGAGACCCAGTACTTC
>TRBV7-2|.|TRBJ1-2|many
CASSPGVGHGYTF
TGTGCCAGCAGCCCGGGGGTAGGCCATGGCTACACCTTC
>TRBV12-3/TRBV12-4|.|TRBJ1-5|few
CASRTGKDGQPQHF
TGTGCCAGCAGGACAGGAAAAGATGGTCAGCCCCAGCATTTT
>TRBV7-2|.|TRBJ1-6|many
CASSLAYGDSPLHF
TGTGCCAGCAGCTTAGCATACGGGGATTCACCCCTCCACTTT
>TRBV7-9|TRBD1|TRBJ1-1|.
CATQRFGTVAEAFF
TGTGCCACTCAGAGGTTTGGGACAGTGGCTGAAGCTTTCTTT
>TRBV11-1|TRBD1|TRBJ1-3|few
CASSDRGLFAGNTIYF
TGTGCCAGCAGCGACAGGGGGCTCTTCGCTGGAAACACCATATATTTT
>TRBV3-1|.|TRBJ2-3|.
CASSQDRRASTDTQYF
TGTGCCAGCAGCCAAGATCGACGGGCTAGCACAGATACGCAGTATTTT
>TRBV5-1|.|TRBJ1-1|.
CASSALNKGSIEAFF
TGCGCCAGCAGCGCACTTAACAAGGGGAGCATTGAAGCTTTCTTT
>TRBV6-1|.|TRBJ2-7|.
CASVQKDEQYF
TGTGCCAGCGTACAAAAGGACGAGCAGTACTTC